Given below is one T cell receptor beta chain in context. The antigen is not known. Assay used: immunoSEQ multiplex PCR; TCRdb lists only in-frame clones, some missing. The sample has about 49,000 clones; approximately 85% are singletons. These data belong to a study of radiotherapy plus CTLA-4 blockade in lung cancer. Study details: Of all patients, more than 15% responded objectively and around 31% showed disease control.

This CDR3 region has 15 residues. Germline V gives CDR1 SGHNT, CDR2 YYREEE (reference sequence). V was clipped by 1 base and J by 6 bases; unmatched bases: 7. Study-wide results and caveats: Among reported predictors of response, early blood T cell clone dynamics with interferon-beta performed best.

This rearrangement joins TRBV5-4 to TRBJ2-4, with 7 bases aligning to TRBD1. The sequencing used peripheral blood, collected from a patient treated with radiotherapy plus ipilimumab. The source is a human donor with non-small cell lung cancer whose response to radiotherapy plus ipilimumab could not be evaluated. CDR3 loop: CASSLLRGRRNIQYF. In DNA form, the CDR3 reads TGTGCCAGCAGCTTGCTGAGGGGGCGCAGAAACATTCAGTACTTC. The full variable domain, its missing parts supplied by reference TRBV5-4 and TRBJ2-4, is ETGVTQSPTHLIKTRGQQVTLRCSSQSGHNTVSWYQQALGQGPQFIFQYYREEENGRGNFPPRFSGLQFPNYSSELNVNALELDDSALYLCASSLLRGRRNIQYFGAGTRLSVL.